This T cell receptor beta chain came from a study of T cells after posttransplantation cyclophosphamide. Profiled with immunoSEQ multiplex PCR; TCRdb holds only in-frame clones, not every one. The sample consists of some 53,000 clones, roughly 86% of them appearing once. CDR3 length: 16 residues. The germline V gene encodes CDR1 SGHNT and CDR2 YENEEA. The V end lost 2 bases, the J end lost 8 bases, and 19 bases lay between the germline ends. What was sequenced was PBMCs. This chain joins TRBV11-3 and TRBJ1-3; no definite D call. The sequence came from a man aged 25-40 years with a blood cancer, CMV-positive, and with a related stem cell donor. The CDR3 DNA is TGTGCCAGCAGCTTACCGATTCTACCTCCCGAAGACACCATATATTTT. Translation gives CASSLPILPPEDTIYF.